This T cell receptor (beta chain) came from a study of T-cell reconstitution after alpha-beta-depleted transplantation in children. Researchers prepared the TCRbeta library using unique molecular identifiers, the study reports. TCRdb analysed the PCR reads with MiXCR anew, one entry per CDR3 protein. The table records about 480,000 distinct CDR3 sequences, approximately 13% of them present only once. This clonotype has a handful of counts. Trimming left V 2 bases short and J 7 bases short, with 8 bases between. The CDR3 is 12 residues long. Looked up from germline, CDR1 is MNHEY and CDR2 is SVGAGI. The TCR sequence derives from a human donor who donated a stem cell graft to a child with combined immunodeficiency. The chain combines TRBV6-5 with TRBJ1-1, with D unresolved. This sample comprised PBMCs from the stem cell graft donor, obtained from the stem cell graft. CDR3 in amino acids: CASSYEGNEAFF. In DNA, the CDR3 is TGTGCCAGCAGTTACGAGGGCAATGAAGCTTTCTTT.